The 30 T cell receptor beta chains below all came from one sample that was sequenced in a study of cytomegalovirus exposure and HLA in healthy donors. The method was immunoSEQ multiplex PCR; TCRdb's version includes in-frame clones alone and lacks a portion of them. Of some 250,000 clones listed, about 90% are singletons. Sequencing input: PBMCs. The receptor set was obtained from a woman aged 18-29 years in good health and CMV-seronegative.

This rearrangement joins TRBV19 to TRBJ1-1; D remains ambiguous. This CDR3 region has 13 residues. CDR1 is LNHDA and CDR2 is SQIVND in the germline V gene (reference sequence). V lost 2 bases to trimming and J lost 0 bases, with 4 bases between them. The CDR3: CASSIYLNTEAFF. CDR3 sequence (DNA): TGTGCCAGTAGTATATATCTGAACACTGAAGCTTTCTTT. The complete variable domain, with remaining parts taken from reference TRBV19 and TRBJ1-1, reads DGGITQSPKYLFRKEGQNVTLSCEQNLNHDAMYWYRQDPGQGLRLIYYSQIVNDFQKGDIAEGYSVSREKKESFPLTVTSAQKNPTAFYLCASSIYLNTEAFFGQGTRLTVV.

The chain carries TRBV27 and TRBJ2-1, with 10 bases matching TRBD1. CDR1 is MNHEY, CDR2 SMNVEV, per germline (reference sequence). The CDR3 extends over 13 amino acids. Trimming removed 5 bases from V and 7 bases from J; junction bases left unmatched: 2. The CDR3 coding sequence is TGTGCCAGCAGTCGGACAGGGGGGAATGAGCAGTTCTTC. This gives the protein CASSRTGGNEQFF.

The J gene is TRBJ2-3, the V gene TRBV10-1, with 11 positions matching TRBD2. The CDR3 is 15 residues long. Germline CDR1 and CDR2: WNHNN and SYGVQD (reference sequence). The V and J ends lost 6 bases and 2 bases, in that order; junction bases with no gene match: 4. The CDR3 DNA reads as TGCGCCAGCAGCTCACTAGCGGGGGACACAGATACGCAGTATTTT. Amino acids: CASSSLAGDTDTQYF.

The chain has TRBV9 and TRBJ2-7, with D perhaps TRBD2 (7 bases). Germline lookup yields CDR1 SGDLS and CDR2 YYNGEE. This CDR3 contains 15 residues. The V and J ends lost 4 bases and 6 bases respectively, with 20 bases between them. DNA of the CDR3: TGTGCCAGCAGCTCAACCGGGGGGCCTGGTAGCGAGCAGTACTTC. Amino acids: CASSSTGGPGSEQYF. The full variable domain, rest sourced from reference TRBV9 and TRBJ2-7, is DSGVTQTPKHLITATGQRVTLRCSPRSGDLSVYWYQQSLDQGLQFLIQYYNGEERAKGNILERFSAQQFPDLHSELNLSSLELGDSALYFCASSSTGGPGSEQYFGPGTRLTVT.

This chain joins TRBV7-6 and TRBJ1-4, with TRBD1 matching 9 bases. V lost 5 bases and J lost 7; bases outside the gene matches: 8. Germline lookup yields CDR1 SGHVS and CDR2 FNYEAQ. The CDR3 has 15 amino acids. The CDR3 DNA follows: TGTGCCAGCAGCCCCCCGACAGGGGGGAGTGAAAAACTGTTTTTT. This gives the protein CASSPPTGGSEKLFF.

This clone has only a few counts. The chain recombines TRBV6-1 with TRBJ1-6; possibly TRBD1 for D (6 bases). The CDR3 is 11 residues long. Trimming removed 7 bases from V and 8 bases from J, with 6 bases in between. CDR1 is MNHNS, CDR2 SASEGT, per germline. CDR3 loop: CASTGDSPLHF. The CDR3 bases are TGTGCCAGCACAGGGGATTCACCCCTCCACTTT.

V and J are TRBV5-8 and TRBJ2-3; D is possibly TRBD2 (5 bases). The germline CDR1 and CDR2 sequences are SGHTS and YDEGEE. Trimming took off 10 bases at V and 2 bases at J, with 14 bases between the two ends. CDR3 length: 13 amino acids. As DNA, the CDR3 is TGTGCCTATAAATTGAGGGCCACAGATACGCAGTATTTT. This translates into CAYKLRATDTQYF. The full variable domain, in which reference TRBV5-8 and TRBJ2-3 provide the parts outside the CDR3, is EAGVTQSPTHLIKTRGQQATLRCSPISGHTSVYWYQQALGLGLQFLLWYDEGEERNRGNFPPRFSGRQFPNYSSELNVNALELEDSALYLCAYKLRATDTQYFGPGTRLTVL.

DNA for the CDR3: TGTGCCAGCTCACCACAGGGGGCTGAAAAACTGTTTTTT. It encodes CASSPQGAEKLFF. This chain connects TRBV18 to TRBJ1-4, with 7 bases aligning to TRBD1. The CDR3 is made up of 13 amino acids. Trimming at V came to 1 base and at J to 7 bases, leaving 0 bases not matched to a gene. The V gene's germline CDR1 is KGHSH and CDR2 LQKENI. The full variable domain, completed using reference TRBV18 and TRBJ1-4, is NAGVMQNPRHLVRRRGQEARLRCSPMKGHSHVYWYRQLPEEGLKFMVYLQKENIIDESGMPKERFSAEFPKEGPSILRIQQVVRGDSAAYFCASSPQGAEKLFFGSGTQLSVL.

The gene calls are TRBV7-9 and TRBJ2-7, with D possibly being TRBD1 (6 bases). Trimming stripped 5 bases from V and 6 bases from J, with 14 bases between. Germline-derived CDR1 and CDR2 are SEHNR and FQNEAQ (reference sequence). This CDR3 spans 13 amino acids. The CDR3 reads CASSRSRDTEQYF. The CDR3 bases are TGTGCCAGCAGCCGAAGCCGGGACACCGAGCAGTACTTC.

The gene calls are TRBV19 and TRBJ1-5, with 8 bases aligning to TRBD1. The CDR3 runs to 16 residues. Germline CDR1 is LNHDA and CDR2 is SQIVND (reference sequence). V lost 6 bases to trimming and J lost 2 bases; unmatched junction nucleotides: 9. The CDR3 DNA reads TGTGCCAGTAGAGCACAGGGGGTTAAGGGCAATCAGCCCCAGCATTTT. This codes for CASRAQGVKGNQPQHF.

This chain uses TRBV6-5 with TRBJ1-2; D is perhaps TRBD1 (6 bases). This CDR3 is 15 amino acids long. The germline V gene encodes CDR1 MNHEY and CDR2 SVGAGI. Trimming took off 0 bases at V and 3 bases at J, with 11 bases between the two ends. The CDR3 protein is CASSYSRGRDYGYTF. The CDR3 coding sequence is TGTGCCAGCAGTTACTCCAGGGGAAGAGACTATGGCTACACCTTC.

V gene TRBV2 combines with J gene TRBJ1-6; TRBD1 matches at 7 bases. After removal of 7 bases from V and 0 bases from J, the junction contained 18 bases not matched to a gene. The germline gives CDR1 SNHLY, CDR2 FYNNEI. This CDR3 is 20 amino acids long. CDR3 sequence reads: CASTVPKGAPTSSYNSPLHF. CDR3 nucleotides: TGTGCCAGCACCGTGCCTAAGGGGGCACCAACGAGCTCCTATAATTCACCCCTCCACTTT. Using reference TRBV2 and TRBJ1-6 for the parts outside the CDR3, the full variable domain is EPEVTQTPSHQVTQMGQEVILRCVPISNHLYFYWYRQILGQKVEFLVSFYNNEISEKSEIFDDQFSVERPDGSNFTLKIRSTKLEDSAMYFCASTVPKGAPTSSYNSPLHFGNGTRLTVT.

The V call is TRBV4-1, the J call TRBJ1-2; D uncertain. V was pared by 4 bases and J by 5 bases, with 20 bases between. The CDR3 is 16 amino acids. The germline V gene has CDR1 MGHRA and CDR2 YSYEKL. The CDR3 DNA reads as TGCGCCAGCAGCCCCGCCCCCCACATGGCGACTTATGGCTACACCTTC. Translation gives CASSPAPHMATYGYTF.

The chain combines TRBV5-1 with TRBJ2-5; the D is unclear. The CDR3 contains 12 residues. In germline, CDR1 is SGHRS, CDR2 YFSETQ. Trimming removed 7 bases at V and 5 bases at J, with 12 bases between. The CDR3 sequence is CASGPEWETQYF. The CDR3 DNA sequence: TGCGCCAGCGGCCCCGAATGGGAGACCCAGTACTTC. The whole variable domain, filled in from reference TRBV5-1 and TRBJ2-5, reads KAGVTQTPRYLIKTRGQQVTLSCSPISGHRSVSWYQQTPGQGLQFLFEYFSETQRNKGNFPGRFSGRQFSNSRSEMNVSTLELGDSALYLCASGPEWETQYFGPGTRLLVL.

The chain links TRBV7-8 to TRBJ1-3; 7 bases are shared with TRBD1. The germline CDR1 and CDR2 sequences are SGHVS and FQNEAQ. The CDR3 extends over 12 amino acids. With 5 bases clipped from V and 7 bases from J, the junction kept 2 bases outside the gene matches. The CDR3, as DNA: TGTGCCAGCAGCGACAGGGATAACACCATATATTTT. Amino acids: CASSDRDNTIYF.

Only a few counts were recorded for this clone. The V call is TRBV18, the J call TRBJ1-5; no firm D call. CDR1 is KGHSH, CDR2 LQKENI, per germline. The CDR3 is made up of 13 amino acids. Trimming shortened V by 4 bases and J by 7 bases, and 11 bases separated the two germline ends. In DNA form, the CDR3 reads TGTGCCAGCTCACAAACAGCAGACCAGCCCCAGCATTTT. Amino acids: CASSQTADQPQHF. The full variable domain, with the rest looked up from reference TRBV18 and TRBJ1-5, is NAGVMQNPRHLVRRRGQEARLRCSPMKGHSHVYWYRQLPEEGLKFMVYLQKENIIDESGMPKERFSAEFPKEGPSILRIQQVVRGDSAAYFCASSQTADQPQHFGDGTRLSIL.

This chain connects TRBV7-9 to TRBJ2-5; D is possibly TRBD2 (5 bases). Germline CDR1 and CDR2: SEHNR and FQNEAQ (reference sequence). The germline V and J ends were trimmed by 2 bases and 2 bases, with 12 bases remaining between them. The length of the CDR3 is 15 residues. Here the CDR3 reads CASSLWTGLQETQYF. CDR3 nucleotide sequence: TGTGCCAGCAGCTTATGGACTGGATTACAAGAGACCCAGTACTTC.

CDR3 in amino acids: CASSTWTGANTEAFF. Written as DNA, the CDR3 is TGTGCCAGCAGCACATGGACAGGGGCAAACACTGAAGCTTTCTTT. The V gene is TRBV7-3, the J gene TRBJ1-1; 9 bases align to TRBD1. The CDR3 has 15 residues. Per germline, CDR1 SGHTA and CDR2 FQGTGA. The V gene end was trimmed by 5 bases and the J gene end by 2 bases; junction bases not matched to a gene: 6.

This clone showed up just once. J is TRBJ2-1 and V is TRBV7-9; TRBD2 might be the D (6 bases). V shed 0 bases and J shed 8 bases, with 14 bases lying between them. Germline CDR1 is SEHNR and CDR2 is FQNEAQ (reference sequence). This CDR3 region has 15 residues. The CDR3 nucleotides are TGTGCCAGCAGCTTAGCGTTTGGAGGGCTCGATGAGCAGTTCTTC. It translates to CASSLAFGGLDEQFF.

The CDR3 bases are TGTGCCAGCAGTCCGGGACTCCTCTCTGGAAACACCATATATTTT. Its translation: CASSPGLLSGNTIYF. J is TRBJ1-3 and V is TRBV28; maybe TRBD1 (5 bases). CDR1 and CDR2 (germline): MDHEN, SYDVKM. This CDR3 has 15 amino acids. Between the trimmed V and J ends, which lost 5 bases and 0 bases, there was a span of 11 bases.

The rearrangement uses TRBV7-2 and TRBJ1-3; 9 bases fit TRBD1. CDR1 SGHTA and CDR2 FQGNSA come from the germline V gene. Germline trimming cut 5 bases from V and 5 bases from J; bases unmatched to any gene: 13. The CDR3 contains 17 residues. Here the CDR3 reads CASSHPRGQGSRNTIYF. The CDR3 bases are TGTGCCAGCAGCCACCCCCGAGGACAGGGGTCTCGAAACACCATATATTTT.

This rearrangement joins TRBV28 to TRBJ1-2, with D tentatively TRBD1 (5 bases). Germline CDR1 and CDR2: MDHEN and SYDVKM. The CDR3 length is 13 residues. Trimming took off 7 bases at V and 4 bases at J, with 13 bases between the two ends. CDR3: CASIPQGFYGYTF. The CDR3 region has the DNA TGTGCCAGCATACCCCAGGGTTTCTATGGCTACACCTTC.

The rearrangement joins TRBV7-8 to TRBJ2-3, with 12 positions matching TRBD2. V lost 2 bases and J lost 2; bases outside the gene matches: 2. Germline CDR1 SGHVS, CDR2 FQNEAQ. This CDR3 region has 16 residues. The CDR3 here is CASSLLAGGNTDTQYF. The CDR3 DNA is TGTGCCAGCAGCTTACTAGCGGGGGGGAACACAGATACGCAGTATTTT.

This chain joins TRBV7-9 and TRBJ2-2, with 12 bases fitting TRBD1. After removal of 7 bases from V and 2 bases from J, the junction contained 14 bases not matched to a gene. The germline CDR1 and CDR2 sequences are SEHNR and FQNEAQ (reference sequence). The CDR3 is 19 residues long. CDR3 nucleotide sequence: TGTGCCAGCACCTCGATGGCTTTGGGACAGGGGGCAAACACCGGGGAGCTGTTTTTT. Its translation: CASTSMALGQGANTGELFF.

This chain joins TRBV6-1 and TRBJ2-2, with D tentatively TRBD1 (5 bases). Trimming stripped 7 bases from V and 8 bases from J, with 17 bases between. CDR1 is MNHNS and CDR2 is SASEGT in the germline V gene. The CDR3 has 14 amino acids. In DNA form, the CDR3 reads TGTGCCAGCACGCTTGGACACACCTCGGGGGAGCTGTTTTTT. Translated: CASTLGHTSGELFF.

The CDR3 coding sequence is TGTGCCAGCAGAATAAACCGGGACAGCACTATGAACACTGAAGCTTTCTTT. Residues: CASRINRDSTMNTEAFF. This chain uses TRBV27 with TRBJ1-1; 7 positions match TRBD1. Germline V lookup: CDR1 MNHEY, CDR2 SMNVEV (reference sequence). This CDR3 has 17 residues. J gave up 0 bases and V 6 bases, and 13 bases lay outside the gene matches.

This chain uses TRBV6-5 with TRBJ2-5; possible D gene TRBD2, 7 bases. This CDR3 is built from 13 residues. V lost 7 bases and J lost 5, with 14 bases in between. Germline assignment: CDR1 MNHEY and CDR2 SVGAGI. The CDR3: CASKGGGRETQYF. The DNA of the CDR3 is TGTGCCAGCAAGGGGGGGGGCAGGGAGACCCAGTACTTC.

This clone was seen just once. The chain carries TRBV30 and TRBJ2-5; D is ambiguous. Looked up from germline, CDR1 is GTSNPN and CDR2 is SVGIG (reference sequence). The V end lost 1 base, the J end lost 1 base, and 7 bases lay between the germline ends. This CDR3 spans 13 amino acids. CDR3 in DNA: TGTGCCTGGAGTGAACAAATCCAAGAGACCCAGTACTTC. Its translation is CAWSEQIQETQYF.

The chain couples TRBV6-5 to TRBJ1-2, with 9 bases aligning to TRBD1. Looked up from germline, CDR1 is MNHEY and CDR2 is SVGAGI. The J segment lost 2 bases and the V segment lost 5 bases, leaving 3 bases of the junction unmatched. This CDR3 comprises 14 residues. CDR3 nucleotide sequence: TGTGCCAGCAGTAGCGGACAGGGGAACTATGGCTACACCTTC. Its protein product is CASSSGQGNYGYTF.

The CDR3 region has the DNA TGCGCCAGCAGCCCGGGACAGATTCAGCCCCAGCATTTT. It yields the protein CASSPGQIQPQHF. The chain is built from TRBV4-1 and TRBJ1-5, with 7 bases lining up with TRBD1. Looked up from germline, CDR1 is MGHRA and CDR2 is YSYEKL. Unmatched junction bases numbered 3, after V lost 4 bases and J lost 6 bases. The CDR3 spans 13 residues.